This T cell receptor (beta chain) was captured by sequencing in a study of shared clonotypes between healthy human individuals. V dropped 6 bases and J dropped 1 base, with 9 bases sitting between them. The CDR3 has 13 amino acids. Germline CDR1 is LNHNV and CDR2 is YYDKDF (reference sequence). Points on this clone: Its specificity is unknown.

The genomic DNA of each subset was split evenly across several immunoSEQ plates. In the original analysis: Filtering differed, since immunoSEQ gave only junction sequences and no quality scores. Sequencing used immunoSEQ multiplex PCR; TCRdb keeps in-frame clones, though not all of them. V and J calls and clone size are those listed in that table; D and trimming were worked out from the DNA. The sample holds hundreds of thousands of clones; approximately 96% are singletons and the top ten take 0.11%. Findings of the study overall: The study sampled only blood, and tissue repertoires likely differ.

Selected positively for CCR7 and CD45RO-negative, naive CD8 cells excluded terminally differentiated effector memory CD45RA+ cells. Donors, without exception, were Caucasian adults residing in Nashville, Tennessee. Material for sequencing was naive CD8+ T cells sorted from blood. The chain uses TRBV15 and TRBJ1-1, with D possibly being TRBD1 (6 bases). This receptor was taken from a woman aged 30 to 39 in good health. The CDR3: CATRQGGNTEAFF. In DNA, the CDR3 is TGTGCCACCAGACAGGGCGGGAACACTGAAGCTTTCTTT.